What follows are 30 T cell receptor beta chains derived from one specimen sequenced in a study of immune heterogeneity within non-small cell lung tumors. Samples each supplied around 580 ng of bulk tumor genomic DNA as template. Surgeons took several biopsies per primary tumor, spaced far apart, during surgery. Samples came from untreated patients having curative surgery for newly diagnosed non-small cell lung cancer. Using 32 V and 13 J primers, multiplex PCR amplified TCR beta CDR3. TCRdb redid the calling of the multiplex PCR reads with MiXCR, one entry per CDR3 protein. The table lists over 25,000 distinct CDR3 sequences, more than 25% of them singletons. Input material: lung tumor tissue. All receptors derive from a man between 35 and 55 years old with non-small cell lung cancer.

This clonotype was seen only once. This chain links TRBV28 with TRBJ2-1; D is unresolved. The germline gives CDR1 MDHEN, CDR2 SYDVKM. The CDR3 totals 15 residues. Deletions cut 3 bases from V and 1 base from J, with 10 bases between. Here the CDR3 reads CASSFVVDSYNEQFF. DNA of the CDR3: TGTGCCAGCAGTTTTGTTGTGGATTCCTACAATGAGCAGTTCTTC.

On this clonotype itself: This clone may be a read error of a much larger clone one base away. The rearrangement uses TRBV4-1 and TRBJ2-7; D is unclear. The CDR3 runs 13 residues. The V gene's germline CDR1 is MGHRA and CDR2 YSYEKL. Trimming removed 2 bases from V and 6 bases from J, with 11 bases in between. The CDR3: CASSQKLLLEQYF. The CDR3 DNA reads as TGCGCCAGCAGCCAAAAACTACTCCTCGAGCAGTACTTC.

This clonotype was seen more than once but under ten times. The V gene is TRBV4-3, the J gene TRBJ2-1, with a weak D call TRBD2 (5 bases). The CDR3 totals 15 residues. Trimming removed 6 bases at V and 4 bases at J, with 16 bases between. CDR1 is LGHNA, CDR2 YSLEER, per germline. The CDR3 sequence: CASSKEADSYNEQFF. Here the CDR3 DNA reads TGCGCCAGCAGTAAGGAGGCAGACTCATACAATGAGCAGTTCTTC.

Here the CDR3 reads CASSLGGTPQGTQYF. The CDR3 DNA follows: TGTGCCAGCAGCTTAGGAGGGACCCCCCAGGGGACCCAGTACTTC. The genes are TRBV11-3 and TRBJ2-5; D may be TRBD1 or TRBD2 (5 bases each). V gave up 1 base and J gave up 7 bases, with 16 bases separating them. CDR1 is SGHNT and CDR2 is YENEEA in the germline V gene. The length of the CDR3 is 15 residues. Variable domain in full (rest from reference TRBV11-3 and TRBJ2-5): EAGVVQSPRYKIIEKKQPVAFWCNPISGHNTLYWYLQNLGQGPELLIRYENEEAVDDSQLPKDRFSAERLKGVDSTLKIQPAELGDSAVYLCASSLGGTPQGTQYFGPGTRLLVL.

This clonotype appeared a few times. V and J are TRBV7-9 and TRBJ2-1; 7 positions agree with TRBD1. CDR3 length: 16 residues. V trimming: 5 bases; J trimming: 3 bases; junction bases outside the gene matches: 10. Germline V gene sequence: CDR1 SEHNR, CDR2 FQNEAQ (reference sequence). Written as DNA, the CDR3 is TGTGCCAGCAGCCCGTGGACAGGCGCTAACTACAATGAGCAGTTCTTC. This gives the protein CASSPWTGANYNEQFF. The variable domain in full, completed from reference TRBV7-9 and TRBJ2-1, reads DTGVSQNPRHKITKRGQNVTFRCDPISEHNRLYWYRQTLGQGPEFLTYFQNEAQLEKSRLLSDRFSAERPKGSFSTLEIQRTEQGDSAMYLCASSPWTGANYNEQFFGPGTRLTVL.

Turning to this clonotype: A read error may explain this, as a much larger clone is one base away. This rearrangement joins TRBV6-1 to TRBJ2-1; no clear D. This CDR3 comprises 12 residues. Germline values: CDR1 MNHNS, CDR2 SASEGT. The CDR3 protein is CTSSELTMTQFF. DNA of the CDR3: TGTACCAGCAGTGAACTGACAATGACGCAGTTCTTC.

Remarks on this clonotype: This sequence may be a read error, since a much larger clone differs from it by one base. V gene TRBV12-5 combines with J gene TRBJ2-1; possible D gene TRBD2, 5 bases. V was cut by 11 bases and J by 0 bases, with 17 bases left in between. Germline CDR1 LGHNT, CDR2 FRNRAP. This CDR3 is 15 amino acids long. CDR3 DNA sequence: TGTGCTTCCAGCATAGAGGGCAACTCCTACAATGAGCAGTTCTTC. This translates into CASSIEGNSYNEQFF.

This clonotype was counted a few times. V and J are TRBV6-1 and TRBJ2-1, with TRBD2 identical over 12 bases. This CDR3 is built from 17 residues. CDR1 is MNHNS, CDR2 SASEGT, per germline. The junction had 14 bases not matched to a gene; V was cut back by 6 bases and J by 8 bases. The CDR3 spells CASRPRGSRTSGDEQFF. The CDR3 bases are TGTGCCAGCAGGCCCAGGGGTAGTAGGACTAGCGGGGATGAGCAGTTCTTC.

This clonotype occurred many times. The V call is TRBV7-9, the J call TRBJ1-5; no clear D gene. Trimming left V 4 bases short and J 2 bases short, with 6 bases between. The CDR3 is made up of 13 amino acids. In germline, CDR1 is SEHNR, CDR2 FQNEAQ (reference sequence). CDR3 coding DNA: TGTGCCAGCAGCTCCCTTGGCAATCAGCCCCAGCATTTT. It is translated as CASSSLGNQPQHF.

This clonotype was seen repeatedly, ten times or more. The gene calls are TRBV19 and TRBJ1-5; no reliable D call. Germline V CDR1 and CDR2: LNHDA, SQIVND (reference sequence). V was trimmed by 3 bases and J by 5 bases, leaving 20 bases between them. This CDR3 spans 17 amino acids. CDR3 nucleotide sequence: TGTGCCAGTAGTATGAGGACTGGCCGTAAATTCTATCAGCCCCAGCATTTT. Protein sequence: CASSMRTGRKFYQPQHF.

This rearrangement joins TRBV5-8 to TRBJ1-1, with D hard to call. The CDR3 consists of 16 residues. Between the trimmed V and J ends, which lost 1 base and 1 base, there was a span of 14 bases. Per the germline V gene, CDR1 is SGHTS and CDR2 is YDEGEE. As DNA, the CDR3 is TGTGCCAGCAGCTTGACGGGAAGGCACAGGAACACTGAAGCTTTCTTT. It yields the protein CASSLTGRHRNTEAFF.

This chain links TRBV7-9 with TRBJ2-2; D possibly corresponds to TRBD1 (6 bases). CDR1 SEHNR and CDR2 FQNEAQ come from the germline V gene (reference sequence). Trimming stripped 1 base from V and 2 bases from J, with 8 bases between. This CDR3 is 15 amino acids long. CDR3 nucleotides: TGTGCCAGCAGCTTAGTGGACAGAAACACCGGGGAGCTGTTTTTT. Its translation is CASSLVDRNTGELFF.

This clonotype was detected a few times. The V and J genes are TRBV6-5 and TRBJ1-5; D may be TRBD1 (6 bases). The V end was cut by 0 bases, the J end by 7 bases, with 13 bases between. Looked up from germline, CDR1 is MNHEY and CDR2 is SVGAGI. CDR3 length: 15 residues. The DNA of the CDR3 is TGTGCCAGCAGTTACTCCCGGGGGGCCAGCCAGCCCCAGCATTTT. Its protein is CASSYSRGASQPQHF.

Notes on this clonotype: A much larger clone differs from this one at a single base, so this may be a read error. This chain links TRBV19 with TRBJ2-7, with TRBD1 as a possible D gene (5 bases). Looked up from germline, CDR1 is LNHDA and CDR2 is SQIVND (reference sequence). The length of the CDR3 is 14 residues. V was trimmed by 5 bases and J by 2 bases, leaving 13 bases between them. CDR3: CASSLMDNPYEQYF. DNA for the CDR3: TGTGCCAGTAGTCTCATGGACAACCCCTACGAGCAGTACTTC.

This clonotype was observed many times. The chain couples TRBV12-3 or TRBV12-4 to TRBJ2-1, with 10 nucleotides matching TRBD2. This CDR3 is built from 13 residues. Trimming removed 5 bases from V and 7 bases from J; junction bases left unmatched: 2. CDR3 in amino acids: CASSRTSGNEQFF. The CDR3 DNA is TGTGCCAGCAGTCGGACTAGCGGAAATGAGCAGTTCTTC.

Of note for this clonotype: One base away lies a much larger clone, so this may be a sequencing read error. The gene calls are TRBV4-2 and TRBJ1-2; tentatively, D is TRBD1 (5 bases). Germline V gene data show CDR1 as LGHNA and CDR2 as YNFKEQ. The CDR3 runs 14 residues. The CDR3 sequence is CARSQDQGGYGYTF. CDR3 nucleotide sequence: TGTGCCCGCAGCCAAGACCAGGGCGGCTATGGCTACACCTTC.

The sample holds one count of this clonotype. This clone may be a read error of a much larger clone one base away. The chain carries TRBV29-1 and TRBJ2-1, with TRBD2 matching over 11 bases. The CDR3 totals 14 residues. Per the germline V gene, CDR1 is SQVTM and CDR2 is ANQGSEA. This chain's CDR3 is CSARTSGSINDQFF. The CDR3 region has the DNA TGCAGCGCAAGAACTAGCGGGAGTATCAATGATCAGTTCTTC.

This clonotype has just a few counts. The chain carries TRBV3-1 and TRBJ1-5; D is unresolved. Trimming cost V 2 bases and J 1 base, with 6 bases left between them. The CDR3 is made up of 14 amino acids. The V gene's germline CDR1 is LGHDT and CDR2 YNNKEL (reference sequence). In DNA form, the CDR3 reads TGTGCCAGCAGCCAACGGGGAAGCAATCAGCCCCAGCATTTT. Its protein product is CASSQRGSNQPQHF.

This clonotype has a count of ten or more. The gene calls are TRBV18 and TRBJ1-5; a possible D gene is TRBD1 (5 bases). The CDR3 length is 15 residues. CDR1 is KGHSH, CDR2 LQKENI, per germline. Trimming left V 5 bases short and J 6 bases short, with 17 bases between. The CDR3 DNA sequence: TGTGCCAGCTCATCATCTCGGGGGATCGGTCAGCCCCAGCATTTT. Its translation is CASSSSRGIGQPQHF.

This clonotype turned up a few times. The gene calls are TRBV30 and TRBJ2-1; D might be TRBD2 (6 bases). CDR1 is GTSNPN, CDR2 SVGIG, per germline (reference sequence). This CDR3 is built from 15 residues. V gave up 3 bases and J gave up 4 bases, with 16 bases separating them. The CDR3 DNA sequence: TGTGCCTGGAGCGACCACCGACTAGTTTACAATGAGCAGTTCTTC. This translates into CAWSDHRLVYNEQFF.

This clonotype was detected a few times. The rearrangement joins TRBV2 to TRBJ1-2, with D unresolved. Germline CDR1 SNHLY, CDR2 FYNNEI. CDR3 length: 16 amino acids. Trimming removed 4 bases from V and 0 bases from J, with 15 bases in between. CDR3 loop: CASSVEIVDPNYGYTF. The DNA of the CDR3 is TGTGCCAGCAGTGTTGAGATAGTGGATCCTAACTATGGCTACACCTTC.

With respect to this clonotype: One end of the junction varies from germline; a read error may be responsible. This chain links TRBV12-3 or TRBV12-4 with TRBJ1-5; TRBD1 agrees at 8 bases. This CDR3 is built from 14 residues. CDR3 coding DNA: TGTGCCAGCAGTTTATCAGGGGGCGACTCAGCCCCAGCATTT. Encoded protein: CASSLSGGDSAPAF.

On this clonotype: Being one base from a much bigger clone, this may be a read error. The chain uses TRBV11-3 and TRBJ2-7; 7 bases are shared with TRBD2. The end of the DNA aligns better with TRBJ2-1, so the J call may be wrong. This CDR3 spans 14 amino acids. CDR1 is SGHNT and CDR2 is YENEEA in the germline V gene. The CDR3 DNA is TGTGCCAGCAGCTTAGAAGGACTAGTCGGTTGGCAGTTCTTC. It codes for CASSLEGLVGWQFF.

This clonotype was counted at least ten times. The V gene is TRBV30, the J gene TRBJ2-7; 7 bases are shared with TRBD2. Germline V CDR1 and CDR2: GTSNPN, SVGIG (reference sequence). This CDR3 has 14 residues. V shed 6 bases, J shed 3 bases, and the junction held 11 bases outside the gene matches. The CDR3 sequence is CACVSAGASYEQYF. In DNA form, the CDR3 reads TGTGCCTGTGTGTCGGCGGGAGCGAGCTACGAGCAGTACTTC.

This clonotype is classed as medium-sized. The rearrangement uses TRBV2 and TRBJ2-7; 9 nucleotides align to TRBD1. The CDR3 consists of 15 residues. Germline V gene sequence: CDR1 SNHLY, CDR2 FYNNEI. Unmatched junction bases numbered 10, after V lost 5 bases and J lost 5 bases. The CDR3 protein is CASSSAGTGLNEQYF. The CDR3 DNA is TGTGCCAGCAGTTCGGCCGGGACAGGGTTGAACGAGCAGTACTTC.

This clonotype was counted a few times. V and J are TRBV5-1 and TRBJ2-5, with 7 bases fitting TRBD1. Germline V gene lookup returns CDR1 SGHRS and CDR2 YFSETQ. V was clipped by 4 bases and J by 2 bases; unmatched bases: 8. The CDR3 sequence is 15 residues long. CDR3 in DNA: TGCGCCAGCAGCGTCACCGGGACAGCGCAAGAGACCCAGTACTTC. Its protein product is CASSVTGTAQETQYF.

Concerning this clonotype: The CDR3 does not end in the conserved phenylalanine or tryptophan, so this is likely a read error. J is TRBJ2-7 and V is TRBV18, with 13 bases aligning to TRBD2. CDR1 and CDR2 (germline): KGHSH, LQKENI. This CDR3 comprises 14 residues. V trimming: 3 bases; J trimming: 7 bases; junction bases outside the gene matches: 3. The CDR3 is CASSPGLAGSEQYL. CDR3 sequence (DNA): TGTGCCAGCTCACCGGGACTAGCGGGATCAGAGCAGTACCTC.

This clonotype occurred many times. The CDR3 spells CASRGGTYEQYF. The CDR3 DNA follows: TGTGCCAGCAGGGGCGGAACCTACGAGCAGTACTTC. V is TRBV12-3 or TRBV12-4 and J is TRBJ2-7; no definite D call. The V end was cut by 6 bases, the J end by 2 bases, with 8 bases between. CDR3 length: 12 amino acids.

Concerning this clonotype: A single base separates this from a much larger clone, so it may be a read error. This chain links TRBV5-1 with TRBJ2-1; either TRBD1 or TRBD2 may supply D (5 bases each). V lost 3 bases and J 1 base, leaving 17 bases between the germline ends. The CDR3 sequence is 17 residues long. The V gene's germline CDR1 is SGHRS and CDR2 YFSETQ. The CDR3 protein is CASSSGPGSLSYNEQFF. In DNA form, the CDR3 reads TGCGCCAGCAGCTCAGGGCCGGGATCCCTTTCCTACAATGAGCAGTTCTTC.

On this clonotype: This may be a read error: a much more frequent sequence differs by one nucleotide. The chain employs TRBV24-1 and TRBJ2-1; 9 bases map to TRBD1. The length of the CDR3 is 14 residues. The germline V gene has CDR1 KGHDR and CDR2 SFDVKD. DNA for the CDR3: TGTTCCTCCCGCGAGACAGGGGGAAACAATGAGCAGTTCTTC. It translates to CSSRETGGNNEQFF.